Below are 18 T cell receptor beta chains sequenced from a single sample in a study of cytomegalovirus exposure and HLA in healthy donors (dated by TCRdb to the late 2010s). The library was produced with the immunoSEQ multiplex PCR assay. The multiplex PCR relied on a mix of 60 forward primers for TCR Vbeta segments and 13 reverse primers for TCR Jbeta segments. Drawn from immuneACCESS, this table holds only the in-frame rearrangements with V and J called that TCRdb kept. Clones are partly lost; checked studies trace under half to an unresolved V gene and leave the rest unexplained. The sample records about 160,000 clones, around four fifths of which are singletons. The top ten clones comprise around 1.4% of the sample. Material: PBMCs. All receptors come from a woman aged 18-30 years in good health and CMV-seronegative.

The CDR3 loop reads CASSPGLAGGQSGELFF. The CDR3 bases are TGTGCCAGCAGCCCGGGACTAGCGGGGGGGCAATCCGGGGAGCTGTTTTTT. The chain carries TRBV2 and TRBJ2-2; the match to TRBD2 covers 16 bases. This CDR3 has 17 amino acids. V lost 6 bases to trimming and J lost 6 bases; unmatched junction nucleotides: 7. CDR1 and CDR2 from the germline V gene are SNHLY and FYNNEI.

This clone was seen a few times. This rearrangement joins TRBV7-9 to TRBJ1-6; a possible D gene is TRBD1 (6 bases). CDR3 length equals 14 residues. Per the germline V gene, CDR1 is SEHNR and CDR2 is FQNEAQ (reference sequence). V was trimmed by 3 bases and J by 12 bases, leaving 15 bases between them. In DNA, the CDR3 is TGTGCCAGCAGCTTTGGGCAGGGGCAAGGACCCCTCCACTTT. It is translated as CASSFGQGQGPLHF.

This rearrangement joins TRBV7-8 to TRBJ2-5; D gene ambiguous. The CDR3 covers 13 residues. Germline V gives CDR1 SGHVS, CDR2 FQNEAQ. V lost 2 bases, J lost 11 bases, and 15 bases lay in between. DNA of the CDR3: TGTGCCAGCAGCTTACTCCCCACGGGTGAGCAGTACTTC. This gives the protein CASSLLPTGEQYF.

This sequence joins TRBV19 and TRBJ1-5; the match to TRBD1 covers 9 bases. CDR3 length: 15 residues. The V gene's germline CDR1 is LNHDA and CDR2 SQIVND (reference sequence). Trimming took 6 bases from V and 7 from J; bases not matched to a gene: 10. CDR3 sequence (DNA): TGTGCCAGTAGGACAGGACAGGGGACATGGCAGCCCCAGCATTTT. Translated: CASRTGQGTWQPQHF.

The CDR3 nucleotides are TGTGCCAGTATGGACAGAGAATATCAGCCCCAGCATTTT. Protein: CASMDREYQPQHF. The genes are TRBV19 and TRBJ1-5; D is possibly TRBD1 (6 bases). CDR1 LNHDA and CDR2 SQIVND come from the germline V gene (reference sequence). This CDR3 is 13 amino acids long. V was pared by 7 bases and J by 5 bases, with 12 bases between.

The V call is TRBV5-1, the J call TRBJ2-5; TRBD1 aligns across 10 bases. CDR1 and CDR2 (germline): SGHRS, YFSETQ. The V segment lost 1 base and the J segment 5 bases; nucleotides outside the gene matches: 8. The CDR3 has 16 amino acids. The CDR3 region is CASSLTGTGVWETQYF. CDR3 DNA: TGCGCCAGCAGCTTGACTGGGACAGGGGTCTGGGAGACCCAGTACTTC.

The rearrangement uses TRBV7-8 and TRBJ2-2; no clear D. Trimming took off 4 bases at V and 4 bases at J, with 16 bases between the two ends. Looked up from germline, CDR1 is SGHVS and CDR2 is FQNEAQ. The CDR3 is 16 amino acids. The CDR3 DNA reads TGTGCCAGCAGCTCCGGGTCCGGAACTATCACCGGGGAGCTGTTTTTT. Translating it yields CASSSGSGTITGELFF.

The chain recombines TRBV10-2 with TRBJ2-7; D might be TRBD1 (5 bases). V dropped 7 bases and J dropped 1 base, with 5 bases sitting between them. Germline values: CDR1 WSHSY, CDR2 SAAADI. There are 11 residues in the CDR3. The CDR3 DNA reads as TGCGCCAGCACAGGGTCCTACGAGCAGTACTTC. Translating gives CASTGSYEQYF.

The sample holds one count of this clone. The chain couples TRBV5-1 to TRBJ2-1; the match to TRBD1 covers 9 bases. CDR3 length: 15 residues. Germline-derived CDR1 and CDR2 are SGHRS and YFSETQ. After removal of 2 bases from V and 5 bases from J, the junction contained 5 bases not matched to a gene. The CDR3 protein is CASSLTGGLNNEQFF. Written as DNA, the CDR3 is TGCGCCAGCAGCTTAACAGGGGGCCTCAACAATGAGCAGTTCTTC.

The chain employs TRBV5-6 and TRBJ2-3, with 7 bases identical to TRBD2. The CDR3 consists of 18 residues. Looked up from germline, CDR1 is SGHDT and CDR2 is YYEEEE. J was trimmed by 1 base and V by 5 bases; bases with no gene match: 16. This chain's CDR3 is CASSWGRVGGAGTDTQYF. In DNA, the CDR3 is TGTGCCAGCAGTTGGGGGAGGGTGGGAGGGGCTGGCACAGATACGCAGTATTTT.

J is TRBJ2-2 and V is TRBV5-4; the D is unclear. The V end lost 7 bases, the J end lost 8 bases, and 9 bases lay between the germline ends. The CDR3 extends over 11 amino acids. Germline V CDR1 and CDR2: SGHNT, YYREEE (reference sequence). In DNA form, the CDR3 reads TGTGCCAGCTCCTCTAAGGGGGAGCTGTTTTTT. Amino acids: CASSSKGELFF.

The chain combines TRBV6-5 with TRBJ1-2; 8 bases are shared with TRBD1. The junction had 10 bases not matched to a gene; V was cut back by 6 bases and J by 4 bases. Germline CDR1 and CDR2: MNHEY and SVGAGI. The CDR3 totals 15 residues. CDR3: CASSPLQGAGYGYTF. CDR3 bases: TGTGCCAGCAGCCCTCTTCAGGGGGCAGGCTATGGCTACACCTTC.

This clone was counted once. The chain couples TRBV10-2 to TRBJ2-1; no firm D call. The CDR3 loop spans 13 amino acids. Trimming pared 2 bases from V and 8 bases from J, leaving 10 bases between. CDR1 is WSHSY, CDR2 SAAADI, per germline. DNA of the CDR3: TGCGCCAGCAGTGAGGACACCTTCTATGAGCAGTTCTTC. This sequence encodes CASSEDTFYEQFF.

The genes are TRBV15 and TRBJ1-1; D gene uncertain. CDR1 and CDR2 (germline): LNHNV, YYDKDF (reference sequence). Trimming left V 0 bases short and J 0 bases short, with 17 bases between. The CDR3 contains 18 residues. CDR3 in DNA: TGTGCCACCAGCAGAGACGAGGAGTCATTTAGCGTGAACACTGAAGCTTTCTTT. Translated: CATSRDEESFSVNTEAFF.

V gene TRBV9 combines with J gene TRBJ2-3; 8 positions agree with TRBD2. Germline V lookup: CDR1 SGDLS, CDR2 YYNGEE. V gave up 7 bases and J gave up 5 bases; unmatched junction bases: 9. The CDR3 has 14 residues. As DNA, the CDR3 is TGTGCCAGCCGGGGGGGGGCAGACCTAGATACGCAGTATTTT. Translation gives CASRGGADLDTQYF.

Only one count was recorded for this clone. This chain links TRBV7-9 with TRBJ1-6; D is possibly TRBD1 (5 bases). The ends were cut back, 2 bases at V and 0 bases at J, with 5 bases in the middle. CDR1 and CDR2 (germline): SEHNR, FQNEAQ (reference sequence). CDR3 size: 15 residues. CDR3 region: CASSLRGSYNSPLHF. Written as DNA, the CDR3 is TGTGCCAGCAGCTTAAGGGGCTCCTATAATTCACCCCTCCACTTT.

This chain joins TRBV28 and TRBJ2-1, with 11 bases identical to TRBD2. V shed 7 bases and J 7 bases; nucleotides not matched to a gene: 9. From germline, CDR1 is MDHEN and CDR2 SYDVKM. The CDR3 loop spans 15 amino acids. The DNA of the CDR3 is TGTGCCAGCACCCCCGGGACTAGCGGCATAAATGAGCAGTTCTTC. Amino acids: CASTPGTSGINEQFF.

The rearrangement links TRBV5-5 to TRBJ1-1, with TRBD1 as a possible D gene (6 bases). Germline lookup yields CDR1 SGHKS and CDR2 YYEKEE (reference sequence). The CDR3 sequence is 14 residues long. V shed 0 bases and J shed 7 bases, with 13 bases lying between them. CDR3 sequence (DNA): TGTGCCAGCAGCTTGGTAGGGACATCGAGTGAAGCTTTCTTT. Residues: CASSLVGTSSEAFF.